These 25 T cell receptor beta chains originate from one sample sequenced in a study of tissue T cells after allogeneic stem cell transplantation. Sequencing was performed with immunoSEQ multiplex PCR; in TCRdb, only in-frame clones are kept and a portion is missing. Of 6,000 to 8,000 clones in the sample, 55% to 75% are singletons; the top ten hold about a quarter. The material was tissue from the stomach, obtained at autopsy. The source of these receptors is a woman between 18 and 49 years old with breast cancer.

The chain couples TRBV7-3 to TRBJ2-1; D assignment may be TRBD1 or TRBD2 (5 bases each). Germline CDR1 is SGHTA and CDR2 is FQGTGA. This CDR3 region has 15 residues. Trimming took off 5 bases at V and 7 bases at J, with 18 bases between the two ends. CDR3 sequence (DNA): TGTGCCAGCAGCATCTCATTTGGGGGTGTAAATGAGCAGTTCTTC. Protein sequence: CASSISFGGVNEQFF. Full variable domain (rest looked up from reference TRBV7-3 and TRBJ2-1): GAGVSQTPSNKVTEKGKYVELRCDPISGHTALYWYRQSLGQGPEFLIYFQGTGAADDSGLPNDRFFAVRPEGSVSTLKIQRTERGDSAVYLCASSISFGGVNEQFFGPGTRLTVL.

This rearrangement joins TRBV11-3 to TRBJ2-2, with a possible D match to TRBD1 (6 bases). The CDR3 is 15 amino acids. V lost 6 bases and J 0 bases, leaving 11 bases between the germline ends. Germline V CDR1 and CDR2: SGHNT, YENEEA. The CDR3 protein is CASSDRLSNTGELFF. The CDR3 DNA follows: TGTGCCAGCAGTGACAGGTTGTCGAACACCGGGGAGCTGTTTTTT.

The CDR3 DNA follows: TGTGCCAGTAGCGGAAAGCGGGATCCCACGTACACCGGGGAGCTGTTTTTT. The encoded protein is CASSGKRDPTYTGELFF. This chain joins TRBV19 and TRBJ2-2; 7 bases line up with TRBD2. Trimming at V came to 6 bases and at J to 3 bases, leaving 13 bases not matched to a gene. The CDR3 runs to 17 residues. Germline V gene data show CDR1 as LNHDA and CDR2 as SQIVND (reference sequence).

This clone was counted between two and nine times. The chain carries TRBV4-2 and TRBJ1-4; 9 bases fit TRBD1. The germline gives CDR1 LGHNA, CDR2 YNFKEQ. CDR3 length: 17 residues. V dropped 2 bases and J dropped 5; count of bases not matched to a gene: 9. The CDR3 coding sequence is TGTGCCAGCAGCCAAAAACCCCAGACAGGGGGGAATGAAAAACTGTTTTTT. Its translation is CASSQKPQTGGNEKLFF.

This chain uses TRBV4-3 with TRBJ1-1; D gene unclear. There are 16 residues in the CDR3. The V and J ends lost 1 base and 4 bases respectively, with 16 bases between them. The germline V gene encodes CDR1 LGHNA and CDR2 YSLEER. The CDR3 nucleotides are TGCGCCAGCAGCCAAGCGATTGACTCGGCTGGCACTGAAGCTTTCTTT. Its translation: CASSQAIDSAGTEAFF.

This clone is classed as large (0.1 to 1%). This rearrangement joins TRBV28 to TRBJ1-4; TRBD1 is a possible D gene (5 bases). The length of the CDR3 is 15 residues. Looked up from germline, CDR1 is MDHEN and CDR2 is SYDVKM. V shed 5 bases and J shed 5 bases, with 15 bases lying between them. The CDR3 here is CASSHRSALNEKLFF. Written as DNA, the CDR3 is TGTGCCAGCAGTCACAGGAGCGCCCTAAATGAAAAACTGTTTTTT.

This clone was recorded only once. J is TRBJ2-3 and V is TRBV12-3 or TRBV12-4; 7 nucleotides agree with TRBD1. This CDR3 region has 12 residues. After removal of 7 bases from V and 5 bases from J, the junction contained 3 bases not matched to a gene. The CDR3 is CASTQGEDTQYF. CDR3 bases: TGTGCCAGCACCCAGGGGGAAGATACGCAGTATTTT.

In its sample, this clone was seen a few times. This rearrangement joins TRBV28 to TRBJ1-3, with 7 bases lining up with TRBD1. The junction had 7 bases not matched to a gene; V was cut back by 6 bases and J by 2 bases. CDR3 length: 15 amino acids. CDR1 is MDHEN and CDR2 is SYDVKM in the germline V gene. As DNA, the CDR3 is TGTGCCAGCAGGAGGGACAGTTCCGCTGGAAACACCATATATTTT. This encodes CASRRDSSAGNTIYF.

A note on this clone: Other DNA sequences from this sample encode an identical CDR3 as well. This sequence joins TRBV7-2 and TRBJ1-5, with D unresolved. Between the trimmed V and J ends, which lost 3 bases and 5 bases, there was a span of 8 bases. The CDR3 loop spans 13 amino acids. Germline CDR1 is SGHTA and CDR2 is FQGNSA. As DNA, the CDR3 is TGTGCCAGCAGCTTGGACCGAGATCAGCCCCAGCATTTT. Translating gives CASSLDRDQPQHF.

This CDR3 reads CASSIDGDRTEAFF. CDR3 DNA: TGTGCCAGTAGTATAGATGGGGACAGAACTGAAGCTTTCTTT. This chain connects TRBV19 to TRBJ1-1; 7 nucleotides line up with TRBD1. V shed 0 bases and J 5 bases; nucleotides not matched to a gene: 3. The CDR3 totals 14 residues. From germline, CDR1 is LNHDA and CDR2 SQIVND (reference sequence). The full variable domain, completed using reference TRBV19 and TRBJ1-1, is DGGITQSPKYLFRKEGQNVTLSCEQNLNHDAMYWYRQDPGQGLRLIYYSQIVNDFQKGDIAEGYSVSREKKESFPLTVTSAQKNPTAFYLCASSIDGDRTEAFFGQGTRLTVV.

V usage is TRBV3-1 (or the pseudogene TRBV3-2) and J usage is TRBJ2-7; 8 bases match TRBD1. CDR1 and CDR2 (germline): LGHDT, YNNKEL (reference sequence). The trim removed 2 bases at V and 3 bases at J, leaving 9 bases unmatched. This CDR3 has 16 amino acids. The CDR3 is CASSQSEGTGSYEQYF. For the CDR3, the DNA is TGTGCCAGCAGCCAATCAGAAGGGACAGGCAGCTACGAGCAGTACTTC.

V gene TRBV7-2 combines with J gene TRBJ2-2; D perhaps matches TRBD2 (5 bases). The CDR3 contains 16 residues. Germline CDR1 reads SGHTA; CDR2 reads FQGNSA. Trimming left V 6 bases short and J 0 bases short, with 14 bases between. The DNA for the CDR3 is TGTGCCAGCAGTTTGACCAGCGGACCGAACACCGGGGAGCTGTTTTTT. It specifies CASSLTSGPNTGELFF.

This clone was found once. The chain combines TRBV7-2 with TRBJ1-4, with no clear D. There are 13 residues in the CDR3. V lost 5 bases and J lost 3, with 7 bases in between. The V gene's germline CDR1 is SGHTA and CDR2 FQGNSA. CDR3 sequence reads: CASSPAPNEKLFF. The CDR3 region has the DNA TGTGCCAGCAGCCCCGCCCCTAATGAAAAACTGTTTTTT.

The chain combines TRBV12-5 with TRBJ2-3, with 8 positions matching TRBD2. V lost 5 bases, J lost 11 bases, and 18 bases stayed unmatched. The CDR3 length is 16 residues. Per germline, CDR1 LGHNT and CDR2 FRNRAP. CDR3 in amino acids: CASGPRGLGSSAGQYF. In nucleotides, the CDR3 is TGTGCTAGTGGTCCCCGGGGACTAGGAAGTTCGGCGGGGCAGTATTTT.

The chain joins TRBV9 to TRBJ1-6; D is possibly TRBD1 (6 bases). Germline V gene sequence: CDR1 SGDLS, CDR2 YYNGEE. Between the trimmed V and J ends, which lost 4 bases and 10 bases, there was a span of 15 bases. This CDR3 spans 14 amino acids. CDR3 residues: CASSPGGAVSPLHF. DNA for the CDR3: TGTGCCAGCAGCCCCGGGGGCGCCGTGTCACCCCTCCACTTT.

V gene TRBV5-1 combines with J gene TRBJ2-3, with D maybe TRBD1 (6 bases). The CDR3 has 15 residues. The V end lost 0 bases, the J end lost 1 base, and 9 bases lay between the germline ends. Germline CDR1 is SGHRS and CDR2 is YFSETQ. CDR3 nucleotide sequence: TGCGCCAGCAGCTTGGCACCAGGGGGCACAGATACGCAGTATTTT. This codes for CASSLAPGGTDTQYF.

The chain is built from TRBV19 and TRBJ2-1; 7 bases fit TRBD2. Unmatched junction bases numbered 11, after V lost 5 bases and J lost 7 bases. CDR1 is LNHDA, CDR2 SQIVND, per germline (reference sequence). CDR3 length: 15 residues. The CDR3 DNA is TGTGCCAGTAGTGGCTCGCGGGAGAGTTTGAATGAGCAGTTCTTC. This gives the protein CASSGSRESLNEQFF.

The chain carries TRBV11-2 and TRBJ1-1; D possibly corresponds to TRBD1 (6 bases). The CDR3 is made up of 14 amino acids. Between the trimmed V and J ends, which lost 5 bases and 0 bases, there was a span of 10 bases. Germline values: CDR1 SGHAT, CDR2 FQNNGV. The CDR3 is CASSRGRVNTEAFF. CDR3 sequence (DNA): TGTGCCAGCAGCCGGGGGCGAGTGAACACTGAAGCTTTCTTT. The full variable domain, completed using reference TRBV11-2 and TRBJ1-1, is EAGVAQSPRYKIIEKRQSVAFWCNPISGHATLYWYQQILGQGPKLLIQFQNNGVVDDSQLPKDRFSAERLKGVDSTLKIQPAKLEDSAVYLCASSRGRVNTEAFFGQGTRLTVV.

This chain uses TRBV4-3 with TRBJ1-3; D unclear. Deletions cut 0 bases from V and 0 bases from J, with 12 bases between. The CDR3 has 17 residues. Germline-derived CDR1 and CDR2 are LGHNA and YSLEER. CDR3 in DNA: TGCGCCAGCAGCCAAGAGGCCTTGCACATCTCTGGAAACACCATATATTTT. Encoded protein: CASSQEALHISGNTIYF.

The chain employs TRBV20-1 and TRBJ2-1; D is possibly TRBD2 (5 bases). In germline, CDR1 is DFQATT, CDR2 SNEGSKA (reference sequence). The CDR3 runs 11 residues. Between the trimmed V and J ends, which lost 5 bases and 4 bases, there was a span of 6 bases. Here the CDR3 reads CSAPGYNEQFF. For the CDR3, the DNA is TGCAGTGCTCCGGGGTACAATGAGCAGTTCTTC.

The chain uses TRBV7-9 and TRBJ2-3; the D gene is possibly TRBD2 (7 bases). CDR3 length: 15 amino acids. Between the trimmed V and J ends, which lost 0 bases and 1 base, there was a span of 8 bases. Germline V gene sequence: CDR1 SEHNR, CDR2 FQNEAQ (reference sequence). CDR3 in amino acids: CASSLAGGRTDTQYF. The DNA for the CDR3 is TGTGCCAGCAGCTTAGCGGGGGGGCGCACAGATACGCAGTATTTT. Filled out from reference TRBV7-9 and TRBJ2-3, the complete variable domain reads DTGVSQNPRHKITKRGQNVTFRCDPISEHNRLYWYRQTLGQGPEFLTYFQNEAQLEKSRLLSDRFSAERPKGSFSTLEIQRTEQGDSAMYLCASSLAGGRTDTQYFGPGTRLTVL.

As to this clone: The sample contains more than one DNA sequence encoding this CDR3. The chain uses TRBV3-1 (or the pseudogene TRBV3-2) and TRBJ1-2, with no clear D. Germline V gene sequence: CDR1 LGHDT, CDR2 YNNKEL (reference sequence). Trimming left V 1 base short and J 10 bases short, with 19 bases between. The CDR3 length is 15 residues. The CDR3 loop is CASSQGSRLWHDYTF. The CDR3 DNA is TGTGCCAGCAGCCAAGGCTCCCGCCTATGGCACGACTACACCTTC.

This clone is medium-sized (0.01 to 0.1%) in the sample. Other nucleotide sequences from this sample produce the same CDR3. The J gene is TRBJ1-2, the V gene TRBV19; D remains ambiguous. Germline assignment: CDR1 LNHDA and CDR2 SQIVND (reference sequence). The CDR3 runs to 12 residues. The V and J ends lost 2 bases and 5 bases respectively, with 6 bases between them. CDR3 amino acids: CASSIRSYGYTF. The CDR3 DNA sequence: TGTGCCAGTAGTATAAGATCGTATGGCTACACCTTC.

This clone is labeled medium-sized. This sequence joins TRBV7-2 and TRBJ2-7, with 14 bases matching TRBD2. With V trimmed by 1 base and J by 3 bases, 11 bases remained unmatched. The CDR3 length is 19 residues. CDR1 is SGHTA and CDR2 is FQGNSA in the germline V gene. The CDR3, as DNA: TGTGCCAGCAGCTTAGGCTCAGGGACTAGCGGGGGACCCTTCTACGAGCAGTACTTC. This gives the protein CASSLGSGTSGGPFYEQYF.

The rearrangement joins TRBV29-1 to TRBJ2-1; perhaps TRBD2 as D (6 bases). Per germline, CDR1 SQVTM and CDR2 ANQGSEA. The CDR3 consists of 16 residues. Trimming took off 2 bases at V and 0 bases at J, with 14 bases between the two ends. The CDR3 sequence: CSVETGVSSSYNEQFF. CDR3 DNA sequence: TGCAGCGTTGAAACGGGAGTCTCGAGCTCCTACAATGAGCAGTTCTTC.